The rows below give T cell receptor beta chains drawn from one sample of a study of identifying expanded T cells in peripheral blood. Profiling relied on immunoSEQ multiplex PCR, and the TCRdb table lists in-frame clones only, not all of them. The sample shows 75,000 to 95,000 clones, about nine tenths of them seen only once. Material: blood. Source of these receptors: a person aged 18 to 75 in good health. Each CDR3 is given with its conserved first and last residue. Fields, in order: J gene, clone size, D gene, V gene, CDR3 protein, CDR3 DNA. A D gene is named only where the DNA matches it firmly. Clone size is given for some rows only: seen once, a few or many times, or a class if the clone is expanded.

j_call: TRBJ2-7
clone_size: NA
d_call: TRBD1
v_call: TRBV19
cdr3_aa: CASSRQGPTYEQYF
cdr3_nt: TGTGCCAGTAGTAGACAGGGGCCCACCTACGAGCAGTACTTC

j_call: TRBJ1-1
clone_size: NA
d_call: TRBD1
v_call: TRBV6-5
cdr3_aa: CASSYGLTGEAFF
cdr3_nt: TGTGCCAGCAGTTACGGCCTGACAGGGGAGGCTTTCTTT

j_call: TRBJ1-2
clone_size: NA
d_call: NA
v_call: TRBV5-1
cdr3_aa: CASSLGGAGGYTF
cdr3_nt: TGCGCCAGCAGCTTAGGCGGCGCGGGGGGCTACACCTTC

j_call: TRBJ2-7
clone_size: NA
d_call: TRBD2
v_call: TRBV10-3
cdr3_aa: CAISDSGTTSPEQYF
cdr3_nt: TGTGCCATCAGCGACTCCGGGACTACCTCTCCCGAGCAGTACTTC

j_call: TRBJ2-2
clone_size: NA
d_call: NA
v_call: TRBV6-5
cdr3_aa: CASSRTGLGGELFF
cdr3_nt: TGTGCCAGCAGTCGCACAGGGTTAGGCGGGGAGCTGTTTTTT

j_call: TRBJ2-7
clone_size: once
d_call: TRBD1
v_call: TRBV23-1
cdr3_aa: CASSQSGQGNEQYF
cdr3_nt: TGCGCCAGCAGTCAATCGGGACAGGGAAACGAGCAGTACTTC

j_call: TRBJ2-1
clone_size: once
d_call: NA
v_call: TRBV6-1
cdr3_aa: CASNKGQRIF
cdr3_nt: TGTGCCAGCAATAAAGGACAGAGGATCTTC

j_call: TRBJ2-5
clone_size: NA
d_call: NA
v_call: TRBV7-9
cdr3_aa: CASSSPSELLLKETQYF
cdr3_nt: TGTGCCAGCAGCTCACCCTCGGAGCTCCTACTGAAAGAGACCCAGTACTTC

j_call: TRBJ2-3
clone_size: NA
d_call: TRBD2
v_call: TRBV29-1
cdr3_aa: CSVEGVPTSGSTDTQYF
cdr3_nt: TGCAGCGTTGAAGGAGTCCCTACTAGCGGGTCCACAGATACGCAGTATTTT

j_call: TRBJ1-1
clone_size: NA
d_call: TRBD1
v_call: TRBV19
cdr3_aa: CAIGQGISFF
cdr3_nt: TGTGCCATAGGACAGGGAATCTCTTTCTTT

j_call: TRBJ1-1
clone_size: NA
d_call: TRBD1
v_call: TRBV19
cdr3_aa: CASSSSGGTEAFF
cdr3_nt: TGTGCCAGTAGTAGTTCAGGGGGCACTGAAGCTTTCTTT

j_call: TRBJ1-6
clone_size: NA
d_call: TRBD1
v_call: TRBV6-6
cdr3_aa: CASNRDRGYSPLHF
cdr3_nt: TGTGCCAGCAATCGGGACAGGGGATATTCACCCCTCCACTTT

j_call: TRBJ1-2
clone_size: NA
d_call: TRBD1
v_call: TRBV28
cdr3_aa: CASSYPDRDAYGYTF
cdr3_nt: TGTGCCAGCAGTTACCCCGACAGGGACGCTTATGGCTACACCTTC

j_call: TRBJ2-2
clone_size: few
d_call: NA
v_call: TRBV5-1
cdr3_aa: CASSLVGGGELFF
cdr3_nt: TGCGCCAGCAGCTTGGTCGGCGGCGGGGAGCTGTTTTTT

j_call: TRBJ1-6
clone_size: NA
d_call: TRBD1
v_call: TRBV4-1
cdr3_aa: CASSPLNRGHNSPLHF
cdr3_nt: TGCGCCAGCAGCCCCCTGAACAGGGGACATAATTCACCCCTCCACTTT

j_call: TRBJ2-7
clone_size: NA
d_call: TRBD1
v_call: TRBV6-5
cdr3_aa: CASSPRTGKIYEQYF
cdr3_nt: TGTGCCAGCAGCCCCCGGACAGGGAAGATTTACGAGCAGTACTTC

j_call: TRBJ1-1
clone_size: NA
d_call: NA
v_call: TRBV11-2
cdr3_aa: CASSLMSLRLYGNTEAFF
cdr3_nt: TGTGCCAGCAGCCTAATGAGCCTCAGGCTATACGGGAACACTGAAGCTTTCTTT

j_call: TRBJ1-2
clone_size: NA
d_call: NA
v_call: TRBV5-6
cdr3_aa: CASSPRGNYGYTF
cdr3_nt: TGTGCCAGCAGCCCTCGGGGGAATTATGGCTACACCTTC

j_call: TRBJ1-1
clone_size: few
d_call: NA
v_call: TRBV27
cdr3_aa: CASSLSGTTEAFF
cdr3_nt: TGTGCCAGCAGTTTATCAGGGACAACTGAAGCTTTCTTT

j_call: TRBJ2-3
clone_size: NA
d_call: TRBD2
v_call: TRBV6-5
cdr3_aa: CASSPSGRPDTQYF
cdr3_nt: TGTGCCAGCAGTCCTAGCGGGAGGCCAGATACGCAGTATTTT

j_call: TRBJ2-7
clone_size: NA
d_call: NA
v_call: TRBV28
cdr3_aa: CASRNWRTTYEQYF
cdr3_nt: TGTGCCAGCAGAAATTGGCGGACTACCTACGAGCAGTACTTC

j_call: TRBJ2-1
clone_size: once
d_call: TRBD2
v_call: TRBV5-1
cdr3_aa: CASSLVASGAYNEQFF
cdr3_nt: TGCGCCAGCAGCTTGGTGGCTAGCGGGGCCTACAATGAGCAGTTCTTC

j_call: TRBJ2-1
clone_size: NA
d_call: TRBD2
v_call: TRBV2
cdr3_aa: CASRAGDHSYNEQFF
cdr3_nt: TGTGCCAGCAGGGCGGGAGATCACTCCTACAATGAGCAGTTCTTC

j_call: TRBJ2-2
clone_size: NA
d_call: NA
v_call: TRBV27
cdr3_aa: CASSLSRTGELFF
cdr3_nt: TGTGCCAGCAGTTTAAGTCGAACCGGGGAGCTGTTTTTT

j_call: TRBJ2-1
clone_size: once
d_call: NA
v_call: TRBV7-2
cdr3_aa: CASGAPFGNNEQFF
cdr3_nt: TGTGCCAGCGGGGCACCCTTCGGGAACAATGAGCAGTTCTTC

j_call: TRBJ1-2
clone_size: NA
d_call: NA
v_call: TRBV6-5
cdr3_aa: CASSYPPGRANYGYTF
cdr3_nt: TGTGCCAGCAGTTATCCCCCGGGGCGAGCTAACTATGGCTACACCTTC

j_call: TRBJ2-7
clone_size: NA
d_call: TRBD2
v_call: TRBV10-3
cdr3_aa: CAISESTSGSYEQYF
cdr3_nt: TGTGCCATCAGTGAGTCGACTAGCGGGAGTTACGAGCAGTACTTC

j_call: TRBJ1-5
clone_size: NA
d_call: NA
v_call: TRBV4-1
cdr3_aa: CASSQVDMGIRNQPQHF
cdr3_nt: TGCGCCAGCAGCCAAGTGGATATGGGAATTCGCAATCAGCCCCAGCATTTT

j_call: TRBJ2-7
clone_size: NA
d_call: NA
v_call: TRBV29-1
cdr3_aa: CSVLRDNYEQYF
cdr3_nt: TGCAGCGTTCTCCGGGACAACTACGAGCAGTACTTC

j_call: TRBJ2-3
clone_size: NA
d_call: TRBD1
v_call: TRBV5-1
cdr3_aa: CASSLVTGDRDTQYF
cdr3_nt: TGCGCCAGCAGCTTGGTGACAGGGGACAGAGATACGCAGTATTTT

j_call: TRBJ1-2
clone_size: NA
d_call: TRBD1
v_call: TRBV27
cdr3_aa: CASRSFGDREDGYTF
cdr3_nt: TGTGCCAGCAGATCTTTCGGGGACAGAGAGGATGGCTACACCTTC

j_call: TRBJ2-3
clone_size: NA
d_call: TRBD2
v_call: TRBV19
cdr3_aa: CASSIGDYITDTQYF
cdr3_nt: TGTGCCAGTAGTATAGGGGACTACATCACAGATACGCAGTATTTT